This T cell receptor (beta chain) emerged from a study of blood T cell repertoires in COVID-19. Study context: Sites across the United States, Italy and Spain contributed samples from acute and convalescent COVID-19.

Clones were read by immunoSEQ multiplex PCR, and TCRdb kept only the in-frame ones, dropping some. Of under 300,000 clones listed, 80% to 90% are singletons. V lost 1 base and J lost 1, with 16 bases in between. In germline, CDR1 is MGHRA, CDR2 YSYEKL. The CDR3 contains 17 residues. The TCR originated in a woman in her seventies with acute or convalescent COVID-19. The sequenced sample consisted of peripheral blood. The genes are TRBV4-1 and TRBJ1-1; D call uncertain. Written as DNA, the CDR3 is TGCGCCAGCAGCCAAGTAGTCGGAGGAATCAGGAACACTGAAGCTTTCTTT. Its protein product is CASSQVVGGIRNTEAFF.